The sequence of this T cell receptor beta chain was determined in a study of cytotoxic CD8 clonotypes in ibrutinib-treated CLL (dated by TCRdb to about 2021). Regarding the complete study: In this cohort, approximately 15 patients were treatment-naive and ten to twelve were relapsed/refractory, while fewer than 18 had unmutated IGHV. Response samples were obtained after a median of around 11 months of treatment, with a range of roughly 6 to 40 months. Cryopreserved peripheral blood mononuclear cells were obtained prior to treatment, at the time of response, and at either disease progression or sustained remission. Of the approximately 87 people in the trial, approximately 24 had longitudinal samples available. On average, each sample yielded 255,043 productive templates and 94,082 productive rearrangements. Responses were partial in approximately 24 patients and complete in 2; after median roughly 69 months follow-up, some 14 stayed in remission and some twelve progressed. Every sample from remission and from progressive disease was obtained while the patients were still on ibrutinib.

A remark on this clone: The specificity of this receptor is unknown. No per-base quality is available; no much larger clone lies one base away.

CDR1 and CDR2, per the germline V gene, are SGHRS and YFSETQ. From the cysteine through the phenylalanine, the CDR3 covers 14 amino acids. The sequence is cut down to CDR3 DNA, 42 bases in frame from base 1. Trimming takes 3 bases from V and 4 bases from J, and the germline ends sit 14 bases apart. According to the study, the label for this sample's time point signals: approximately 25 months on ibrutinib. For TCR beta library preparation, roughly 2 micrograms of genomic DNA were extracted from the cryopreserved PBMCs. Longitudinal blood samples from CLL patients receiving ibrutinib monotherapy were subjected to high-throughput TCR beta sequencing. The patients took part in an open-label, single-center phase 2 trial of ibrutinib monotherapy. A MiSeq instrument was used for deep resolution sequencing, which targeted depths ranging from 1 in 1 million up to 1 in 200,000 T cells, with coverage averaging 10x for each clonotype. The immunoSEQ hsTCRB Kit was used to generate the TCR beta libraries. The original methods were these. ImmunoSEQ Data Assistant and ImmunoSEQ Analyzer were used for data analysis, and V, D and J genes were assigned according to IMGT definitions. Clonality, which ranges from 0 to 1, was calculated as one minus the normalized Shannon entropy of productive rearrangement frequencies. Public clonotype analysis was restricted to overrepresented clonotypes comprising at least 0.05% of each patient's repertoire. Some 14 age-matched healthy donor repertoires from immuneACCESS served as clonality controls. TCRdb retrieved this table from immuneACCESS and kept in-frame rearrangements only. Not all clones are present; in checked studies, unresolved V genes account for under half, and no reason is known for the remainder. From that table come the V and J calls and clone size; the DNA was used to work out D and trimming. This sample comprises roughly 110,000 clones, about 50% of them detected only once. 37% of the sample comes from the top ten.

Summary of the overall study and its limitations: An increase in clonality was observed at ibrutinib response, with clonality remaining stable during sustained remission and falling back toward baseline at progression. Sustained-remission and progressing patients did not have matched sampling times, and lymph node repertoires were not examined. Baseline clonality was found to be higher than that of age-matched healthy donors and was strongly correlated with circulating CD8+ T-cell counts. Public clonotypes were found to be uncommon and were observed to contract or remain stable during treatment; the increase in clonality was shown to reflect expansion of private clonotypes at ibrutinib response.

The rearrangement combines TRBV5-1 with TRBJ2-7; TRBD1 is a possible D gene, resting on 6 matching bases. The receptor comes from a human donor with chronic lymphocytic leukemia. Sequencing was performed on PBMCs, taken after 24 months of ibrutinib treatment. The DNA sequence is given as TGCGCCAGCAGCTCCACAGGGCCAACTTACGAGCAGTACTTC. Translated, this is CASSSTGPTYEQYF.